These 4 T cell receptor beta chains were sequenced from one sample in a study of CD4+ T cells in melanoma (dated by TCRdb to between 2021 and 2024). Library construction relied on the immunoSEQ multiplex PCR assay. The clones in this table, taken by TCRdb from immuneACCESS, are in-frame only. Not every clone is retained; where verified, under half of the shortfall comes from an unresolved V gene, and the cause of the rest is unknown. The sample yields about 140,000 clones; 92% were counted once. Less than 2% of the sample is taken by the ten largest. The receptors derive from a human donor with melanoma.

The V and J genes are TRBV21-1 and TRBJ2-3; TRBD1 is the table's D call and was not checked against the DNA. TRBV21-1 is classified as a pseudogene. The CDR3 consists of 15 residues. The CDR3 loop reads CASTAGRASTDTQYF. The CDR3 coding sequence is TGTGCCAGTACCGCAGGGCGTGCTAGCACAGATACGCAGTATTTT.

The chain links TRBV10-3 to TRBJ1-2; D might be TRBD1 (5 bases). V was shortened by 10 bases and J by 4 bases, with 19 bases between the two germline ends. Germline CDR1 is ENHRY and CDR2 is SYGVKD. The CDR3 is 14 amino acids. The CDR3 loop reads CATRSDGASYGYTF. CDR3 nucleotide sequence: TGTGCCACCCGATCGGACGGGGCCAGCTATGGCTACACCTTC.

The V call is TRBV25-1, the J call TRBJ2-1; D is possibly TRBD2 (7 bases). The CDR3 length is 16 residues. Germline values: CDR1 MGHDK, CDR2 SYGVNS. V was pared by 4 bases and J by 8 bases, with 21 bases between. CDR3 protein: CASSVTGGRVRDEQFF. CDR3 DNA: TGTGCCAGCAGTGTTACGGGGGGCCGAGTACGCGATGAGCAGTTCTTC.

The chain couples TRBV7-9 to TRBJ1-2; TRBD1 aligns across 12 bases. The CDR3 has 15 amino acids. Germline V gene lookup returns CDR1 SEHNR and CDR2 FQNEAQ (reference sequence). With 4 bases clipped from V and 6 bases from J, the junction kept 6 bases outside the gene matches. CDR3 DNA sequence: TGTGCCAGCAGCTGGGGGACAGGGGGCTTGAATGGCTACACCTTC. Residues: CASSWGTGGLNGYTF. Full variable domain (outside the CDR3, taken from reference TRBV7-9 and TRBJ1-2): DTGVSQNPRHKITKRGQNVTFRCDPISEHNRLYWYRQTLGQGPEFLTYFQNEAQLEKSRLLSDRFSAERPKGSFSTLEIQRTEQGDSAMYLCASSWGTGGLNGYTFGSGTRLTVV.